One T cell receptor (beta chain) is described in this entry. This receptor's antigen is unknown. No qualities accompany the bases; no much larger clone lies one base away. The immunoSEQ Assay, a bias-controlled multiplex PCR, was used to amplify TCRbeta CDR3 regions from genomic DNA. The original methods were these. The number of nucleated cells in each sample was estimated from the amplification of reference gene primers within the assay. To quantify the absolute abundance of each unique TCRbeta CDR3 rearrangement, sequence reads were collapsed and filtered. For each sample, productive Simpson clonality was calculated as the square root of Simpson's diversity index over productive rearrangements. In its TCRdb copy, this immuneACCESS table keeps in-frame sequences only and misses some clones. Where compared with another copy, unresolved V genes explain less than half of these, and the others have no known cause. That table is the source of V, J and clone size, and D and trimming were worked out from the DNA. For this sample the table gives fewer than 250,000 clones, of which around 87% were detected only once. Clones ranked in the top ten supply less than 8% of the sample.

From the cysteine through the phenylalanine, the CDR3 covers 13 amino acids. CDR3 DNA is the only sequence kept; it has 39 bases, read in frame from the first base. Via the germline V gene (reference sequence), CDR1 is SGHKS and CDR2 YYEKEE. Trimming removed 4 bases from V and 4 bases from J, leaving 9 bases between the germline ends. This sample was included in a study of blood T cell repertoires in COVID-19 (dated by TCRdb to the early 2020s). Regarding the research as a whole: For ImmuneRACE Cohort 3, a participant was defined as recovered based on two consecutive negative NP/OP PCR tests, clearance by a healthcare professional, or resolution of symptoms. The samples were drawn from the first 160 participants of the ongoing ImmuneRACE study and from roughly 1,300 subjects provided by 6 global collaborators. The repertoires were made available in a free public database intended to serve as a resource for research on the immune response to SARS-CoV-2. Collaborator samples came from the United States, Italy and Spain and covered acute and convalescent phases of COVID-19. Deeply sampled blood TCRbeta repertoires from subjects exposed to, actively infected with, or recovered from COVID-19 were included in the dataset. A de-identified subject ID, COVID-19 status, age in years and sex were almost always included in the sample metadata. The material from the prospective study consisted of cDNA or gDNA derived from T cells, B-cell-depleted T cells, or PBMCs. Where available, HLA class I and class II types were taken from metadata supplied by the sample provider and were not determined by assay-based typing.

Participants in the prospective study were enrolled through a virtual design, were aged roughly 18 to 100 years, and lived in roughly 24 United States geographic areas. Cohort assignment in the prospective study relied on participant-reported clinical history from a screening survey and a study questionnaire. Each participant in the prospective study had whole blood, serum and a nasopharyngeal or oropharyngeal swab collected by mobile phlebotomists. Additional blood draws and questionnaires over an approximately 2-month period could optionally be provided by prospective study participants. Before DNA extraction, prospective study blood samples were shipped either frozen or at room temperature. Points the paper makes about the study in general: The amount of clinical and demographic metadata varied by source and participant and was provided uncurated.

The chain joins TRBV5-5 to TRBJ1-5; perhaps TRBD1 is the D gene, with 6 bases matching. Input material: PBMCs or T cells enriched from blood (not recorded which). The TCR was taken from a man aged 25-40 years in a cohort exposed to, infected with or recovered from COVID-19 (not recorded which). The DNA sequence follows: TGTGCCAGCAGCGCGCAGGGGAATCAGCCCCAGCATTTT. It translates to CASSAQGNQPQHF.